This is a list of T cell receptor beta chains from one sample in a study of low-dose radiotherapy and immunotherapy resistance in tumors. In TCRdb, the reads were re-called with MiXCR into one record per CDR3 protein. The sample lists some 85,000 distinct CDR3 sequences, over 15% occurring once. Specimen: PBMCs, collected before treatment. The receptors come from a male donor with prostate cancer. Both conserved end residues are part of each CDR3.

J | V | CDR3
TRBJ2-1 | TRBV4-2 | CASSQESGGVDEQFF
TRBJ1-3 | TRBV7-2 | CASSLGPVSSGNTIYF
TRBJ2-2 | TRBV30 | CAWRGGPNTGELFF
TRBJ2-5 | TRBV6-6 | CASRGVLWETQYF
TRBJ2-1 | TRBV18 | CASSPLPSGRAGSYEQFF
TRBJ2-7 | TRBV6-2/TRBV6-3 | CASSYSGDSSYEQYF
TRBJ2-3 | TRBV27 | CASSPRLLAGSRIDTQYF
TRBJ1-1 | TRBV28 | CASRPGPRNTEAFF
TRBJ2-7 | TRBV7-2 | CASSTTSGGAYEQYF
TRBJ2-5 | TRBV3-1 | CASSQTSRLETQYF
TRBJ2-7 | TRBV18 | CASSPEEYEQYF
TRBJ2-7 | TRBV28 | CASRSAGGSYEQYF
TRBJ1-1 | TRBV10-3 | CAIRVGQGNTEAFF
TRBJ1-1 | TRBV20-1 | CSASPGSTEAFF
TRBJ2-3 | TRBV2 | CASSGLASQYF
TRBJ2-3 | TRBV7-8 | CASSLRLAGEAYTQYF
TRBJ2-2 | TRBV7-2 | CASSLPRGTAGTGELFF
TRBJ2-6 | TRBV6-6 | CASSYTTGLGANVLTF